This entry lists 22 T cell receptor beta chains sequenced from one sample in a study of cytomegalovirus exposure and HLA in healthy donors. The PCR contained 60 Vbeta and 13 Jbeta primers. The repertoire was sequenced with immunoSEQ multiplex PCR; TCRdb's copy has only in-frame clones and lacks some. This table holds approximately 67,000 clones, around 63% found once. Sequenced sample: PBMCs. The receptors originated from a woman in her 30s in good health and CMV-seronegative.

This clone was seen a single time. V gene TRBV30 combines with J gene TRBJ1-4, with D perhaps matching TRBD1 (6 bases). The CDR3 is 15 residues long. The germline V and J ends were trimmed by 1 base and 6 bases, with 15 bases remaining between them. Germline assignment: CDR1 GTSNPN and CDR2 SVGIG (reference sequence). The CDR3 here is CAWSEATGLDEKLFF. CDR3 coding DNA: TGTGCCTGGAGTGAAGCAACAGGGCTAGATGAAAAACTGTTTTTT. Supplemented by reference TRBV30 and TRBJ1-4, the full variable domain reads SQTIHQWPATLVQPVGSPLSLECTVEGTSNPNLYWYRQAAGRGLQLLFYSVGIGQISSEVPQNLSASRPQDRQFILSSKKLLLSDSGFYLCAWSEATGLDEKLFFGSGTQLSVL.

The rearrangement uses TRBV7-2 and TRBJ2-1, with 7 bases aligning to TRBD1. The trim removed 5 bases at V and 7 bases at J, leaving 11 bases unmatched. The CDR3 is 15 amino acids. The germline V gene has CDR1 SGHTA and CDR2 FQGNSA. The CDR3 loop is CASSPQGIWVNEQFF. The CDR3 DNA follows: TGTGCCAGCAGCCCACAGGGGATTTGGGTAAATGAGCAGTTCTTC.

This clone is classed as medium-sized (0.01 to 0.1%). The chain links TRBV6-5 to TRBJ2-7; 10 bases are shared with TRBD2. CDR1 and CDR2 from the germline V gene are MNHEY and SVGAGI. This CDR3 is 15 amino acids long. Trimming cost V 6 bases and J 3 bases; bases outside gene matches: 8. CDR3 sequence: CASRYLAGDRYEQYF. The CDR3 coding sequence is TGTGCCAGCAGATATCTAGCGGGGGATCGCTACGAGCAGTACTTC.

The CDR3 spells CASRGTSRNEQFF. The CDR3 DNA sequence: TGTGCCAGCAGAGGGACTTCGAGGAATGAGCAGTTCTTC. The V call is TRBV28, the J call TRBJ2-1; TRBD2 is a possible D gene (6 bases). CDR1 and CDR2 from the germline V gene are MDHEN and SYDVKM. The CDR3 spans 13 residues. Deletions cut 6 bases from V and 7 bases from J, with 13 bases between.

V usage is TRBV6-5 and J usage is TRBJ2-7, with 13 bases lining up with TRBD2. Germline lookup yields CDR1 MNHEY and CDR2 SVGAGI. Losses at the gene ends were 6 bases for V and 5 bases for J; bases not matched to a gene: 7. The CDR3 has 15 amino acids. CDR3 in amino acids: CASSELAGGRNEQYF. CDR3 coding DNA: TGTGCCAGCAGCGAACTAGCGGGGGGGCGCAACGAGCAGTACTTC.

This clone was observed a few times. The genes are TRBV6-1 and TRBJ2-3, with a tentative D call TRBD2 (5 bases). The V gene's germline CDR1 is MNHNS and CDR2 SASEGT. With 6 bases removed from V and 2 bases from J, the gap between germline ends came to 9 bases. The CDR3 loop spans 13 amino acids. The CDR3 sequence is CASRRADTDTQYF. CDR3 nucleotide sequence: TGTGCCAGCAGGAGAGCGGACACAGATACGCAGTATTTT.

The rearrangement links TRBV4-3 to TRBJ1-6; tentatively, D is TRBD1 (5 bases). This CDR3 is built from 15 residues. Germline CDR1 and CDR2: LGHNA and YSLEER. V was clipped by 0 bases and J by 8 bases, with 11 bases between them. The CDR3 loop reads CASSQDRGKDSPLHF. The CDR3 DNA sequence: TGCGCCAGCAGCCAAGATAGGGGAAAGGATTCACCCCTCCACTTT.

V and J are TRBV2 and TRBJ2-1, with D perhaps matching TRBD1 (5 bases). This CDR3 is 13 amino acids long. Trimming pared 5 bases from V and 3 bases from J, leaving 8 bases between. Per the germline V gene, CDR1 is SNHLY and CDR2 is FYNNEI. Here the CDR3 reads CASSSGLYNEQFF. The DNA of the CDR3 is TGTGCCAGCAGTTCAGGGCTCTACAATGAGCAGTTCTTC.

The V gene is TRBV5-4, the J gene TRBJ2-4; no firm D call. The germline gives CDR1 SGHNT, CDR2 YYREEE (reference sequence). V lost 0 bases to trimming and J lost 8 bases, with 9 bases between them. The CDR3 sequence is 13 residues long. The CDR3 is CASSLEPRDIQYF. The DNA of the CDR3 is TGTGCCAGCAGCTTGGAGCCTCGTGACATTCAGTACTTC. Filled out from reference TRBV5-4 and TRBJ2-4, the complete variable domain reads ETGVTQSPTHLIKTRGQQVTLRCSSQSGHNTVSWYQQALGQGPQFIFQYYREEENGRGNFPPRFSGLQFPNYSSELNVNALELDDSALYLCASSLEPRDIQYFGAGTRLSVL.

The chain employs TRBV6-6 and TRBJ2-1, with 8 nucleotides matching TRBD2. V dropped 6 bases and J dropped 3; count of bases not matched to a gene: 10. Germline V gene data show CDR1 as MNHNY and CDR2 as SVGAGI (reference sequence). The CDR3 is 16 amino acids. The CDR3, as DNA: TGTGCCAGCAGCAATTCTGGGGCGGGGGGCTACAATGAGCAGTTCTTC. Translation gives CASSNSGAGGYNEQFF.

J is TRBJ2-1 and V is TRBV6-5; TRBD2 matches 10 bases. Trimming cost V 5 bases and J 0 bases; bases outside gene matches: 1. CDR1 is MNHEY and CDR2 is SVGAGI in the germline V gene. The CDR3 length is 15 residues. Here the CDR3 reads CASSPSGGSYNEQFF. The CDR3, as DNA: TGTGCCAGCAGTCCTAGCGGGGGCTCCTACAATGAGCAGTTCTTC.

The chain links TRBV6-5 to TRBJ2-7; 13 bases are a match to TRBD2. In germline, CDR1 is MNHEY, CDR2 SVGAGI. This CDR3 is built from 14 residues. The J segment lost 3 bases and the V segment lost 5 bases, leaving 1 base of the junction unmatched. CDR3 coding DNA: TGTGCCAGCAGTCGACTAGCGGGGGGCTACGAGCAGTACTTC. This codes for CASSRLAGGYEQYF.

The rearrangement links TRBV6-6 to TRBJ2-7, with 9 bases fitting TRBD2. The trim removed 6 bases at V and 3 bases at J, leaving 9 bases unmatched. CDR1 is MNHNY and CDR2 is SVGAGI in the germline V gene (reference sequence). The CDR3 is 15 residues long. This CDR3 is CASRISGGTYYEQYF. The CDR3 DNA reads TGTGCCAGCAGGATTAGCGGGGGAACCTACTACGAGCAGTACTTC.

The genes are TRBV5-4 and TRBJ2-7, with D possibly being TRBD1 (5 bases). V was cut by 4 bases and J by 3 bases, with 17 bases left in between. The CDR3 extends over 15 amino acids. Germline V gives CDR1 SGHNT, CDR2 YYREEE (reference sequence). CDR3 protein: CASSQDQGSLYEQYF. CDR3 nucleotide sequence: TGTGCCAGCAGCCAAGATCAGGGCAGCCTCTACGAGCAGTACTTC.

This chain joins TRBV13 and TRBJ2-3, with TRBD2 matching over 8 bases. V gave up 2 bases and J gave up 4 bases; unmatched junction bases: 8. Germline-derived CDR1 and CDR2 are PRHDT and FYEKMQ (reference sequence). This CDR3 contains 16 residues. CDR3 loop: CASSLSAGGRSDTQYF. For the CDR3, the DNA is TGTGCCAGCAGCTTATCGGCGGGGGGCCGATCAGATACGCAGTATTTT.

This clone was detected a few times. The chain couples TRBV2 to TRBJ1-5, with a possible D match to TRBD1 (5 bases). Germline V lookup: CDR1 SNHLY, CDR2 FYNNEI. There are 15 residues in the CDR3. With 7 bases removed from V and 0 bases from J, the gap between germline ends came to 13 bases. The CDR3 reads CASNFARDSNQPQHF. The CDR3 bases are TGTGCCAGCAATTTCGCCAGGGATAGCAATCAGCCCCAGCATTTT.

CDR3 in amino acids: CASSEFAGYEQYF. The CDR3 DNA sequence: TGTGCCAGCAGTGAATTTGCGGGGTACGAGCAGTACTTC. This chain connects TRBV25-1 to TRBJ2-7, with D perhaps TRBD2 (6 bases). Germline CDR1 MGHDK, CDR2 SYGVNS. V lost 1 base, J lost 4 bases, and 8 bases lay in between. The CDR3 has 13 residues.

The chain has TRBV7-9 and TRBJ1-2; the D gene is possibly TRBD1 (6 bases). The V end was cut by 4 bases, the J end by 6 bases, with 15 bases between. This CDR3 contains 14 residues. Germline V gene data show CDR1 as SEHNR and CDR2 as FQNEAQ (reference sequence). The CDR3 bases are TGTGCCAGCAGCTCTAGCGGTCAGGGGAATGGCTACACCTTC. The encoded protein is CASSSSGQGNGYTF.

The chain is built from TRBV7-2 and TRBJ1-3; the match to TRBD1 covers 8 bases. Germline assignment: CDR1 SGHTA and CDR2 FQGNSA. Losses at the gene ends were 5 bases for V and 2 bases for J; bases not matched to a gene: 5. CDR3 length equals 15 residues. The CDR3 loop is CASSPRTGTGNTIYF. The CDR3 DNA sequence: TGTGCCAGCAGCCCTCGGACAGGGACTGGAAACACCATATATTTT.

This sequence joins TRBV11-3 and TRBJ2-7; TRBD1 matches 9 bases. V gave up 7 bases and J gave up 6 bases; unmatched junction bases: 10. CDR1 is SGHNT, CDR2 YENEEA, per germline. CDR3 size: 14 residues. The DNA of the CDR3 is TGTGCCAGCACCCTGACAGGGGGAGGGGCCGAGCAGTACTTC. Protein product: CASTLTGGGAEQYF.

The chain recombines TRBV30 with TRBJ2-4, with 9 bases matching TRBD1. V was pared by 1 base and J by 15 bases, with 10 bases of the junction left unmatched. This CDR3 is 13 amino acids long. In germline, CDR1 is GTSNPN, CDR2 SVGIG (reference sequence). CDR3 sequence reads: CAWSGGQGGVRYF. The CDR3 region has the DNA TGTGCCTGGAGTGGGGGACAGGGAGGGGTCCGGTACTTC.

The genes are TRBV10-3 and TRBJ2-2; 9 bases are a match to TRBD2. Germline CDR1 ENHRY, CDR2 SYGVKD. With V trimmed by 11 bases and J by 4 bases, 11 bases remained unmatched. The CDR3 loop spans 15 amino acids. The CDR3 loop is CAVLRGGARTGELFF. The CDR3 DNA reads TGTGCCGTCCTGCGCGGGGGGGCCCGCACCGGGGAGCTGTTTTTT.